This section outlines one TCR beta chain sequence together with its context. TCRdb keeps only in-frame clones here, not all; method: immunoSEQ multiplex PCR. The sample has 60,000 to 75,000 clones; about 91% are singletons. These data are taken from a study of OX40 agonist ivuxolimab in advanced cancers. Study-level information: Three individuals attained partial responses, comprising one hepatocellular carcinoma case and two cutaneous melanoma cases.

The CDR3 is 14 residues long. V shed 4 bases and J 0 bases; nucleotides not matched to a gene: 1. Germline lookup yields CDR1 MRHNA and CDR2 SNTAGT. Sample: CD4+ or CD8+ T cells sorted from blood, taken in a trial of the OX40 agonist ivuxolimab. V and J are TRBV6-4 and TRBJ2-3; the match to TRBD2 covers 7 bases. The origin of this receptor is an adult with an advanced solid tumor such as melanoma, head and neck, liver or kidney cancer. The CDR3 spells CASSAGGSTDTQYF. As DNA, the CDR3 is TGTGCCAGCAGTGCGGGGGGAAGCACAGATACGCAGTATTTT.